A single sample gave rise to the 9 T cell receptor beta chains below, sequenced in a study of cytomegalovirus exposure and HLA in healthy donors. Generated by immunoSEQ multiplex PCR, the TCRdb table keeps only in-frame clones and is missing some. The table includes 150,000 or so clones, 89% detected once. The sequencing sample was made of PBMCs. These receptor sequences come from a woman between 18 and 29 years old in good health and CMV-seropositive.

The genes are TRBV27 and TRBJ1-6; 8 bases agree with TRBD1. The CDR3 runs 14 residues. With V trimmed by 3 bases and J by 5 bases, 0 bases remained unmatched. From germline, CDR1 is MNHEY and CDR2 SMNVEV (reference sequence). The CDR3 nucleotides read TGTGCCAGCAGTTTGGACAGGGATAATTCACCCCTCCACTTT. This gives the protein CASSLDRDNSPLHF.

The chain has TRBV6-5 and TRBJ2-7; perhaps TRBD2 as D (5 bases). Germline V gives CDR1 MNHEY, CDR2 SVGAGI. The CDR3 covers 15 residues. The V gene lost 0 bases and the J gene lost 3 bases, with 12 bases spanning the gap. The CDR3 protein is CASSYSRNGGYEQYF. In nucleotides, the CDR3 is TGTGCCAGCAGTTACTCGAGAAACGGAGGCTACGAGCAGTACTTC.

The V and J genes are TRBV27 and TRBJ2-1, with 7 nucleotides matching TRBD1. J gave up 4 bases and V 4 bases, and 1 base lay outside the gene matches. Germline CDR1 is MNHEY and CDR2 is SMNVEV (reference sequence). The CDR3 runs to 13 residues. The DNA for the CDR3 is TGTGCCAGCAGTTGGGACAGATACAATGAGCAGTTCTTC. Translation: CASSWDRYNEQFF.

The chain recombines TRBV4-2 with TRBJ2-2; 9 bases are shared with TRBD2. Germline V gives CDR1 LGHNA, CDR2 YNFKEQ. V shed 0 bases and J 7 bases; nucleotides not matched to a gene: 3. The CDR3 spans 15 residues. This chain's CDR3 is CASSQEGLAGGELFF. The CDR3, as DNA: TGTGCCAGCAGCCAAGAGGGACTAGCAGGCGGGGAGCTGTTTTTT.

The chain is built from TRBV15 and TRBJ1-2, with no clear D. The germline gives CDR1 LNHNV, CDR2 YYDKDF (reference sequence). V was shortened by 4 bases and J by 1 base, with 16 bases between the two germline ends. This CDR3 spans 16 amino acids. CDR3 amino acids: CATSIDSYTDNYGYTF. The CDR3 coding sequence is TGTGCCACCAGCATCGATTCTTACACCGATAACTATGGCTACACCTTC.

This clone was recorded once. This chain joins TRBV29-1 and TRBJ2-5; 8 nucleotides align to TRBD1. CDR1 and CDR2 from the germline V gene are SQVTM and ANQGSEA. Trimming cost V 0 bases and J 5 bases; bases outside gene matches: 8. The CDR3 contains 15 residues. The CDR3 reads CSVEDSGRGRETQYF. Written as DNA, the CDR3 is TGCAGCGTTGAAGATAGTGGCAGGGGGCGCGAGACCCAGTACTTC.

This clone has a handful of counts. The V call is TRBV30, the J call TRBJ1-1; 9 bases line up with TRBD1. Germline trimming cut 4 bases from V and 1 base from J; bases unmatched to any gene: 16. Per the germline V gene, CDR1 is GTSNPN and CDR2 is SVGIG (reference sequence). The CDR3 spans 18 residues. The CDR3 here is CAWTLGTGLFFKNTEAFF. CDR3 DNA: TGTGCCTGGACCCTAGGGACAGGGTTATTTTTTAAGAACACTGAAGCTTTCTTT.

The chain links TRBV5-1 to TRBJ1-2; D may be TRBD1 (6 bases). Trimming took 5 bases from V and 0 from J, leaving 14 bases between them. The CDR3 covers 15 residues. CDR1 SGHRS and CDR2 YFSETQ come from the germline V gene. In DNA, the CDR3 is TGCGCCAGCAGTACTGGACAGCCTCCTAACTATGGCTACACCTTC. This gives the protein CASSTGQPPNYGYTF.

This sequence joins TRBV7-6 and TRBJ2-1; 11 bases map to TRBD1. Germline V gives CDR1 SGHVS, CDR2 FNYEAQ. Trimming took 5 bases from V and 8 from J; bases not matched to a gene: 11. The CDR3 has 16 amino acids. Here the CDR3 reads CASSRRRTGGNYEQFF. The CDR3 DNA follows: TGTGCCAGCAGCCGAAGGAGGACAGGGGGCAACTATGAGCAGTTCTTC.